Reported below is one TCR beta chain. A far larger clone is one base from this, pointing to a likely read error. Distinct nucleotide sequences in the sample also encode this CDR3. This sample is part of a study of blood T cell repertoires in COVID-19. Study summary: Both acute and convalescent COVID-19 samples were obtained from the United States, Italy and Spain.

Per the authors' pipeline: Estimated nucleated cell counts came from reference gene primer amplification. Here immunoSEQ multiplex PCR was the method, and the copy in TCRdb shows in-frame clones only, minus some. The D gene and trimming were derived from the DNA, and the V and J assignments and clone size from that table. The sample includes 130,000 to 150,000 clones, more than 75% of them seen just once. This study enrolled people aged about 18 to 100 from 24 US geographic areas. Clinical history reported by participants formed the basis on which cohorts were assigned. This clonotype was sampled from a man aged 60-69 years who had recovered from COVID-19. Sequencing was done on a sample of PBMCs or T cells enriched from blood (not recorded which).

CDR3 bases: TGTGCCAGCGGAGCGAGGGGGGGGGCCAAAAACATTCAGTACTTC. The encoded protein is CASGARGGAKNIQYF. The chain carries TRBV28 and TRBJ2-4; maybe TRBD2 (7 bases). Germline loops: CDR1 MDHEN, CDR2 SYDVKM. This CDR3 has 15 residues. Trimming shortened V by 8 bases and J by 1 base, and 15 bases separated the two germline ends.